A selection of T cell receptor beta chains follows, all from one sample in a study of blood T cells in healthy people across ages. TCRdb reprocessed the 5' RACE reads with MiXCR, giving one entry per CDR3 protein. This repertoire shows about 900,000 distinct CDR3 sequences, around 46% found once; its top ten account for around an eighth. Sequencing was carried out using blood. Every receptor here comes from a man aged 25-45 years in good health. Both conserved end residues are part of each CDR3. D genes are given only for firm matches. A row's size may be missing; if present it is once, few, many or a size class.

>-|TRBV4-1|TRBJ2-7|-
TGCGCCAGCAGCCAAGATCCGAGCAGTTCCTACGAGCGGTACTTC
CASSQDPSSSYERYF
>-|TRBV30|TRBJ2-3|few
TGTGCCTGGACCCGGGACACTACGAGCACAGATACGCAGTATTTT
CAWTRDTTSTDTQYF
>TRBD1|TRBV25-1|TRBJ1-6|-
TGTGCCAGCAGTGTCACAGGGGGCGGAATCTCACCCCTCCACTTT
CASSVTGGGISPLHF
>-|TRBV12-3/TRBV12-4|TRBJ2-3|few
TGTGCCAGCAGTTTAACCACCGTTGGGCTAGCTATTACAGATACGCAGTATTTT
CASSLTTVGLAITDTQYF
>TRBD2|TRBV27|TRBJ2-7|-
TGTGCCAGCAGTCTATGGACTAGCGGGGGCTACGAGCAGTACTTC
CASSLWTSGGYEQYF
>TRBD1|TRBV5-6|TRBJ1-6|-
TGTGCCAGCAGCCGGGAAGACAGGGCGAATTCACCCCTCCACTTT
CASSREDRANSPLHF
>-|TRBV27|TRBJ1-2|once
TGTGCCAGCAGTTGCGGGGCGAACTATGGCTACACCTTC
CASSCGANYGYTF
>-|TRBV7-9|TRBJ1-2|few
TGTGCCAGCAGTGTTGCCGGGGGGCATGGCTACACCTTC
CASSVAGGHGYTF
>-|TRBV5-6|TRBJ2-1|once
TGTGCCAGCAGCTTCGGGACTCCCGAAGAGACCCAGTTCTTC
CASSFGTPEETQFF
>TRBD1|TRBV4-1|TRBJ2-7|-
TGCGCCAGCAGCCACCCGACAGGGTTATCCCACGAGCAGTACTTC
CASSHPTGLSHEQYF
>-|TRBV20-1|TRBJ1-2|-
TGCAGTGCTAGAACGGCAGTCTATGGCTGCACCTTC
CSARTAVYGCTF
>-|TRBV6-4|TRBJ1-1|-
TGTGCCAGCAGTACCTGGAGGAACACTGAAGCTTTCTTT
CASSTWRNTEAFF
>TRBD2|TRBV3-1|TRBJ2-5|-
TGTGCCAGCAGCCAAGTAGTAGCGGGACTGGGAAGGACCCAGTACTTC
CASSQVVAGLGRTQYF
>-|TRBV28|TRBJ1-5|-
TGTGCCAGCAGACACCAGGGTAGTGGCAATCAGCCCCAGCATTTT
CASRHQGSGNQPQHF
>TRBD1|TRBV12-3/TRBV12-4|TRBJ1-6|-
TGTGCCAGCAGGGGGACAGGGGAAAATTCACCCCTCCACTTT
CASRGTGENSPLHF
>-|TRBV13|TRBJ2-1|-
TGTGCCAGCACCCCAGGGGAGAGCTCCTACAATGAGCAGTTCTTC
CASTPGESSYNEQFF
>-|TRBV5-1|TRBJ1-6|-
TGCGCCAGCAGCTTGGAATCGACCCCTTCACCCCTCCACTTT
CASSLESTPSPLHF
>-|TRBV27|TRBJ1-6|-
TGTGCCAGCAGTCCAGTATCGAATTCACCCCTCCACTTT
CASSPVSNSPLHF
>-|TRBV7-3|TRBJ2-7|few
TGTGCCAGCAGCTTTGAGGCCTACGAGCAGTACTTC
CASSFEAYEQYF
>TRBD1|TRBV6-2/TRBV6-3|TRBJ2-3|many
TGTGCCAGCGATAGTCTGGACAGGCGATTCACAGATACGCAGTATTTT
CASDSLDRRFTDTQYF
>-|TRBV14|TRBJ1-1|-
TGTGCCAGCAGCCAAGACTACGGGTCGCGGGCTTTCTTT
CASSQDYGSRAFF
>-|TRBV20-1|TRBJ2-1|few
TGCAGTGCTAGCGACTCTGGGGGGCCCGACAATGAGCAGTTCTTC
CSASDSGGPDNEQFF
>TRBD1|TRBV6-1|TRBJ2-7|-
TGTGCCAGCACGACAGGGAACGAGCAGTACTTC
CASTTGNEQYF
>-|TRBV7-9|TRBJ2-1|-
TGTGCCAGCAGCTCCCGGGCCGCGGGGGCCTCAAAATACAATGAGCAGTTCTTC
CASSSRAAGASKYNEQFF
>-|TRBV6-5|TRBJ2-1|-
TGTGTCAGCAGTTACTACGACAGAAGCGATGAGCAGTTCTTC
CVSSYYDRSDEQFF
>-|TRBV2|TRBJ2-1|-
TGTGCCAGCAGTGACATGCCGAGCTCCTACAATGAGCAGTTCTTC
CASSDMPSSYNEQFF